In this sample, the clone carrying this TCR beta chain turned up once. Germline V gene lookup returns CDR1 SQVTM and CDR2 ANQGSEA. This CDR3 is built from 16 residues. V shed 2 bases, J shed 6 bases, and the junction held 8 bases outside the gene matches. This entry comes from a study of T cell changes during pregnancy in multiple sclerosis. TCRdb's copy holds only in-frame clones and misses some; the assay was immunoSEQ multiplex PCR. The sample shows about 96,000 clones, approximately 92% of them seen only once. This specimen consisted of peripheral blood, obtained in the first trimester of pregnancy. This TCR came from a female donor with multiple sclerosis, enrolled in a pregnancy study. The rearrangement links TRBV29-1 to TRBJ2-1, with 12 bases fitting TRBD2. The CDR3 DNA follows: TGCAGCGTTGAATTGTGGGGACTAGCGGGCGTCAATGAGCAGTTCTTC. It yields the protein CSVELWGLAGVNEQFF.